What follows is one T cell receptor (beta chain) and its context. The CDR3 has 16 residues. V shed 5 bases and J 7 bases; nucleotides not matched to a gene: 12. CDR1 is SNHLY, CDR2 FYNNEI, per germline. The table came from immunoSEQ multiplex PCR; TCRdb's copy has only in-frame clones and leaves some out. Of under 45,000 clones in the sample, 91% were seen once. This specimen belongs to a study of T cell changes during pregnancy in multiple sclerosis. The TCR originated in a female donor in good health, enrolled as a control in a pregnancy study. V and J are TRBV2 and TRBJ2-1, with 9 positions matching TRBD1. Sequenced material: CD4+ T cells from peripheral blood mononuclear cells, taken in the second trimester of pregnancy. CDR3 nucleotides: TGTGCCAGCAGTACATCCCTGGACAGGGGTGGGAATGAGCAGTTCTTC. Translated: CASSTSLDRGGNEQFF. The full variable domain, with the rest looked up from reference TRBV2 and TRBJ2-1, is EPEVTQTPSHQVTQMGQEVILRCVPISNHLYFYWYRQILGQKVEFLVSFYNNEISEKSEIFDDQFSVERPDGSNFTLKIRSTKLEDSAMYFCASSTSLDRGGNEQFFGPGTRLTVL.